This TCR beta chain was sequenced in a study of cytomegalovirus exposure and HLA in healthy donors. Broader study findings: Most sequenced TCRs were rare (though some public TCRs occurred in many donors).

In regard to this clone: What it binds is unknown.

The PCR used 60 Vbeta and 13 Jbeta primers. Profiling relied on immunoSEQ multiplex PCR, and the TCRdb table lists in-frame clones only, not all of them. The data contain 90,000 to 120,000 clones, roughly four fifths of them seen just once; the ten biggest clones take up approximately 2%. With V trimmed by 9 bases and J by 7 bases, 14 bases remained unmatched. The CDR3 has 14 amino acids. Germline-derived CDR1 and CDR2 are ENHRY and SYGVKD. The chain recombines TRBV10-3 with TRBJ2-7, with 8 nucleotides matching TRBD2. Sequenced sample: PBMCs. The sequence was obtained from a man aged 18 to 29 in good health and CMV-seronegative. CDR3 in DNA: TGTGCCATATCGGGGGGGGACCCTGTTGGGGAGCAGTACTTC. The encoded protein is CAISGGDPVGEQYF.